This is a list of T cell receptor beta chains from one sample in a study of cytotoxic CD8 clonotypes in ibrutinib-treated CLL. Data came from immunoSEQ multiplex PCR; TCRdb stores just in-frame clones and leaves some out. The sample has about 310,000 clones; almost 80% are singletons. Sequences were derived from PBMCs, sampled before ibrutinib treatment. These receptors were obtained from a human donor with chronic lymphocytic leukemia. Both conserved end residues are part of each CDR3.

j_call | v_call | cdr3_aa
TRBJ2-1 | TRBV25-1 | CASSASGAYNEQFF
TRBJ2-1 | TRBV11-2 | CASSLAWAKYNEQFF
TRBJ1-2 | TRBV11-2 | CASSLRDVIAF
TRBJ2-5 | TRBV19 | CASSTIRDNYQETQYF
TRBJ2-1 | TRBV21-1 | CASSKVLREGYNEQFF
TRBJ2-1 | TRBV19 | CASSQREGTYNEQFF
TRBJ2-1 | TRBV5-1 | CASSGGLAGLSNEQFF
TRBJ2-1 | TRBV29-1 | CSVRDNNEQFF
TRBJ2-5 | TRBV5-1 | CASGKGQGEETQYF
TRBJ2-7 | TRBV6-6 | CASSLPRGDLKYEQYF
TRBJ2-1 | TRBV10-3 | CAISPEGIEQFF
TRBJ2-7 | TRBV4-1 | CASSQDTGTGREQYF
TRBJ2-3 | TRBV30 | CAWRVPAGRDTQYF
TRBJ2-7 | TRBV5-1 | CASSLATSGRSHEQYF
TRBJ2-7 | TRBV5-4 | CASRLEGLAGNYEQYF
TRBJ1-1 | TRBV6-5 | CASSYTGASGTEAFF
TRBJ2-7 | TRBV7-9 | CASSDTHGEREQYF
TRBJ2-1 | TRBV9 | CASSVEGLAGVFSGNEQFF
TRBJ1-2 | TRBV6-6 | CASSPLAMTFWTGYTF
TRBJ1-2 | TRBV6-1 | CASSERMRTDNYGYTF
TRBJ2-1 | TRBV6-6 | CASSSLTSGGYNEQFF
TRBJ2-7 | TRBV5-4 | CASSLGVAVSYEQYF
TRBJ2-1 | TRBV28 | CASTDPGDYNEQFF
TRBJ2-7 | TRBV20-1 | CSADKSYEQYF
TRBJ2-7 | TRBV7-9 | CASSFARQYYEQYF
TRBJ1-5 | TRBV28 | CASAPREGLRSNQPQHF
TRBJ2-2 | TRBV4-3 | CASSHVQVTGELFF
TRBJ1-3 | TRBV7-2 | CASSLVGARSGNTIYF
TRBJ1-5 | TRBV25-1 | CASSDGGTGDSNQPQHF
TRBJ1-1 | TRBV27 | CASSLSSRRGEAFF
TRBJ2-5 | TRBV6-5 | CASSPRGFEETQYF
TRBJ1-5 | TRBV30 | CAWSFTDNQPQHF
TRBJ1-2 | TRBV2 | CASSWDRTDGYTF
TRBJ1-2 | TRBV6-8 | CASSYSDNYGYTF
TRBJ2-1 | TRBV7-2 | CASSFSRRNEQFF
TRBJ1-2 | TRBV7-9 | CASSLGANPNYGYTF
TRBJ1-5 | TRBV6-4 | CASDRDRGNQPQHF
TRBJ2-2 | TRBV5-1 | CASSLGLAGVTGELFF
TRBJ2-7 | TRBV13 | CASSFLSGKSYEQYF
TRBJ2-7 | TRBV7-2 | CASSPGQVASYEQYF
TRBJ2-5 | TRBV4-3 | CASSQEFRTGRETQYF
TRBJ2-5 | TRBV7-6 | CASSLGGGQETQYF
TRBJ1-2 | TRBV30 | CAWSVRVSYGYTF
TRBJ2-7 | TRBV30 | CAWSVSQYEQYF
TRBJ2-3 | TRBV5-1 | CASSLGLADTQYF
TRBJ1-2 | TRBV29-1 | CSVGDTPYGYTF
TRBJ1-2 | TRBV25-1 | CASSDWRFNGYTF
TRBJ2-7 | TRBV7-2 | CASSGMGPGLVYEQYF
TRBJ2-1 | TRBV7-6 | CASSLRRGRGYEQFF
TRBJ2-7 | TRBV7-9 | CASSSTMEGTYEQYF
TRBJ2-1 | TRBV10-2 | CASRWTSGYNEQFF
TRBJ2-1 | TRBV28 | CASSLGVTTFSYNEQFF